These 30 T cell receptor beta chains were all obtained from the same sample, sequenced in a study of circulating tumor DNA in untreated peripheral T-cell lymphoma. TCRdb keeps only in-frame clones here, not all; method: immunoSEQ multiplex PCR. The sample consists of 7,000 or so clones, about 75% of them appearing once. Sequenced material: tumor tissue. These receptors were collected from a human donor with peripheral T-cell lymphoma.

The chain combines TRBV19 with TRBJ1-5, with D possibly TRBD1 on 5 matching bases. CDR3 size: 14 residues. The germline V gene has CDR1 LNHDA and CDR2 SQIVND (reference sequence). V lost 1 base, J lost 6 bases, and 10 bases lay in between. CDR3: CASSIGAGSQPQHF. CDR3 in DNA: TGTGCCAGTAGTATAGGTGCAGGGAGTCAGCCCCAGCATTTT.

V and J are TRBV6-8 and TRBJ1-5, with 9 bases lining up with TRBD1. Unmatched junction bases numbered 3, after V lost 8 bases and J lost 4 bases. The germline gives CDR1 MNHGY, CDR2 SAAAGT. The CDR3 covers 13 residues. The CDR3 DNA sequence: TGTGCCAGCGACAGGGGGGGAAATCAGCCCCAGCATTTT. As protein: CASDRGGNQPQHF.

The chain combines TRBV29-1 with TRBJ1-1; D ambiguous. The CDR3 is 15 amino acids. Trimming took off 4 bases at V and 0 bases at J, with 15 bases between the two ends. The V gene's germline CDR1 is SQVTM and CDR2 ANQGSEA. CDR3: CSVAGVTGMNTEAFF. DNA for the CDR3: TGCAGCGTTGCTGGGGTTACGGGGATGAACACTGAAGCTTTCTTT.

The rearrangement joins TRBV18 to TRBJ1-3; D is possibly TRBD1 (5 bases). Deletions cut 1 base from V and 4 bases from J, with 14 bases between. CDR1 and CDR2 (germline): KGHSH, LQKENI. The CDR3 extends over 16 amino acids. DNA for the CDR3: TGTGCCAGCTCACCACGGACATCCCGGGAAGGAAACACCATATATTTT. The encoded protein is CASSPRTSREGNTIYF. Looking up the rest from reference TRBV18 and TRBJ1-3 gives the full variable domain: NAGVMQNPRHLVRRRGQEARLRCSPMKGHSHVYWYRQLPEEGLKFMVYLQKENIIDESGMPKERFSAEFPKEGPSILRIQQVVRGDSAAYFCASSPRTSREGNTIYFGEGSWLTVV.

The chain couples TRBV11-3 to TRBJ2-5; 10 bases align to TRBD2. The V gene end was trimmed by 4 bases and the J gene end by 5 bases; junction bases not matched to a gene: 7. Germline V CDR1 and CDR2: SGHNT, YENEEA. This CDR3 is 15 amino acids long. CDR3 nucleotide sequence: TGTGCCAGCAGCTGGAGAGCGGGAGGGGAGGAGACCCAGTACTTC. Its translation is CASSWRAGGEETQYF.

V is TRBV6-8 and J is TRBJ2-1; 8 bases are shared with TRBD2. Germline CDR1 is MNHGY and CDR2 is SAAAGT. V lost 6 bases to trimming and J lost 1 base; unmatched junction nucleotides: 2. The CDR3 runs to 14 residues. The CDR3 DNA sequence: TGTGCCAGCAGACGGGGGGGTTCCTACAATGAGCAGTTCTTC. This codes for CASRRGGSYNEQFF.

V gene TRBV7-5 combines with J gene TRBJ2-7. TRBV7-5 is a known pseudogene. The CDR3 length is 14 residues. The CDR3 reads CASSLEATSYEQYF. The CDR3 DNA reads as TGTGCCAGCAGCTTAGAGGCAACCTCCTACGAGCAGTACTTC.

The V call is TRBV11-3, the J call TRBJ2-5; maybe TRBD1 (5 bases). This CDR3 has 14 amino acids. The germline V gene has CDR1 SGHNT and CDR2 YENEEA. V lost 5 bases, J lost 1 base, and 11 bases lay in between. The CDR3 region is CASSRGDSQETQYF. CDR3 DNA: TGTGCCAGCAGCCGCGGAGACAGCCAAGAGACCCAGTACTTC.

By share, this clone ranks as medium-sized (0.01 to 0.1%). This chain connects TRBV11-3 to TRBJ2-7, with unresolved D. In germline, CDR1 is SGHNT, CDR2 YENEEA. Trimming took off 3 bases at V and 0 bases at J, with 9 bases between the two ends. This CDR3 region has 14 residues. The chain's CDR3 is CASSFQPSSYEQYF. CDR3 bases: TGTGCCAGCAGCTTCCAACCTAGCTCCTACGAGCAGTACTTC.

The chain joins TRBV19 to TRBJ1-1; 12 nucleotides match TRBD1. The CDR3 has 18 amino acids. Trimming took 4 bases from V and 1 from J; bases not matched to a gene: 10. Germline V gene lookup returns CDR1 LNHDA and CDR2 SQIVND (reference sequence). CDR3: CASSTSPGTGGPNTEAFF. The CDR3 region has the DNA TGTGCCAGTAGTACTTCCCCCGGGACAGGGGGCCCGAACACTGAAGCTTTCTTT.

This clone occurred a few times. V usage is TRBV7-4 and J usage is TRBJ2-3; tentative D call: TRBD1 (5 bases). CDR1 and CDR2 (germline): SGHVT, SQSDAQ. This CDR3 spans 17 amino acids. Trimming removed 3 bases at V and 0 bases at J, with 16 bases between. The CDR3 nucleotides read TGTGCCAGCAGCTTGCATCCAACAGGAAAAAGCACAGATACGCAGTATTTT. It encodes CASSLHPTGKSTDTQYF.

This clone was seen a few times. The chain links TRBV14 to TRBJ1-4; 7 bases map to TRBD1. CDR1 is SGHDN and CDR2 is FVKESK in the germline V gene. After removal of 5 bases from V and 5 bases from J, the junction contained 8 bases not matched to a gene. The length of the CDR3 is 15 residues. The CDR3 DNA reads TGTGCCAGCAGCTCCTACGGACAGGCAAATGAAAAACTGTTTTTT. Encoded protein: CASSSYGQANEKLFF.

In DNA form, the CDR3 reads TGTGCCAGCAGCGTAGCAGGGGAGCCCTACAATGAGCAGTTCTTC. Residues: CASSVAGEPYNEQFF. The chain joins TRBV9 to TRBJ2-1; D might be TRBD1 (6 bases). V gave up 0 bases and J gave up 2 bases, with 9 bases separating them. CDR3 size: 15 residues. Germline CDR1 SGDLS, CDR2 YYNGEE.

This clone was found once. As DNA, the CDR3 is TGTGCCAGCAGCCAAGATCTTCCAGGGGTTAATGGAAACACCATATATTTT. This translates into CASSQDLPGVNGNTIYF. J is TRBJ1-3 and V is TRBV14; tentatively, D is TRBD1 (6 bases). The CDR3 totals 17 residues. Germline V lookup: CDR1 SGHDN, CDR2 FVKESK. Between the trimmed V and J ends, which lost 0 bases and 3 bases, there was a span of 15 bases.

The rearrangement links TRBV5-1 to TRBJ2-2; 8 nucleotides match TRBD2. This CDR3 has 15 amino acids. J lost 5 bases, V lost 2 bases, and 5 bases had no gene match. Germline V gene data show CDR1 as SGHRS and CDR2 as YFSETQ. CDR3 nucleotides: TGCGCCAGCAGCTTAGGGACTAGAGAAACCGGGGAGCTGTTTTTT. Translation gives CASSLGTRETGELFF.

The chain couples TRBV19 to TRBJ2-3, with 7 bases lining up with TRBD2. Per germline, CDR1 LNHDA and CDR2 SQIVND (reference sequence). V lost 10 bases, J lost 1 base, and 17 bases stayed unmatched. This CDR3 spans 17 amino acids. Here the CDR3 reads CATSPLRGSSGTDTQYF. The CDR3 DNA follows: TGTGCCACCTCACCCTTACGCGGGAGTTCGGGCACAGATACGCAGTATTTT.

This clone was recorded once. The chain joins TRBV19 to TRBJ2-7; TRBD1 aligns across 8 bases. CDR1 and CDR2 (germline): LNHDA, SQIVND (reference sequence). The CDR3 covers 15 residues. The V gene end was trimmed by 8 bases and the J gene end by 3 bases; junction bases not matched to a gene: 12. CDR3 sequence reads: CASFTPGTGYYEQYF. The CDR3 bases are TGTGCCAGTTTTACCCCCGGGACAGGATACTACGAGCAGTACTTC.

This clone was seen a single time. The CDR3 sequence: CASSLLGAPGGGYTF. In DNA form, the CDR3 reads TGTGCCAGCAGCTTACTCGGGGCCCCAGGAGGTGGCTACACCTTC. The J gene is TRBJ1-2, the V gene TRBV11-3; maybe TRBD1 (5 bases). The CDR3 covers 15 residues. V gave up 2 bases and J gave up 7 bases, with 17 bases separating them. Germline V CDR1 and CDR2: SGHNT, YENEEA.

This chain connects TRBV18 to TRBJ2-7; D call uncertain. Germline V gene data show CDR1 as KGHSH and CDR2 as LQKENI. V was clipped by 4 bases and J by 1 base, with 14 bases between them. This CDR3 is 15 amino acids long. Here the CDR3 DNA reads TGTGCCAGCTCACTTCTATTAGACCCTTCCTACGAGCAGTACTTC. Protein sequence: CASSLLLDPSYEQYF.

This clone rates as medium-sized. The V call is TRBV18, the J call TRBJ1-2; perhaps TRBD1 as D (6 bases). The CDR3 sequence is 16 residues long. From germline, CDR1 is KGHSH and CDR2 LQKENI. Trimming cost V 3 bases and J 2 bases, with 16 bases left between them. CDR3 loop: CASSPTGNRVNYGYTF. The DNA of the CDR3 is TGTGCCAGCTCACCCACAGGGAACCGAGTCAACTATGGCTACACCTTC.

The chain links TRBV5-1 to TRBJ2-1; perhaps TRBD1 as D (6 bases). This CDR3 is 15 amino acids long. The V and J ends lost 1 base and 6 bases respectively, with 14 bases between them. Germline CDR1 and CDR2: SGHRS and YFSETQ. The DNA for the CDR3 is TGCGCCAGCAGCTTGTATACAGGGATGGGCAATGAGCAGTTCTTC. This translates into CASSLYTGMGNEQFF.

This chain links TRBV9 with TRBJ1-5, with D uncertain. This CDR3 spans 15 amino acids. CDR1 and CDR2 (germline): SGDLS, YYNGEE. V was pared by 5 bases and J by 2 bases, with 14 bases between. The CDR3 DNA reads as TGTGCCAGCAGGGCCGGATGGGATGGCAATCAGCCCCAGCATTTT. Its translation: CASRAGWDGNQPQHF.

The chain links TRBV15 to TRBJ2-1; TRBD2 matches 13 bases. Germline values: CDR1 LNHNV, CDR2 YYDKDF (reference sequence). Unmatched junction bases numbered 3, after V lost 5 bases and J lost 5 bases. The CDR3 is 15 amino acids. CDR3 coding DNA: TGTGCCACCAGCGCGGGACTAGCGGGAAACAATGAGCAGTTCTTC. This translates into CATSAGLAGNNEQFF.

The CDR3 nucleotides read TGTGCCTGGAGCCAAAGCGGGAGGGACACAGATACGCAGTATTTT. Residues: CAWSQSGRDTDTQYF. The chain links TRBV30 to TRBJ2-3; 10 bases are a match to TRBD2. Trimming took 3 bases from V and 2 from J; bases not matched to a gene: 5. The germline V gene encodes CDR1 GTSNPN and CDR2 SVGIG (reference sequence). The CDR3 has 15 amino acids. Based on the CDR3 plus reference TRBV30 and TRBJ2-3, the full variable domain is SQTIHQWPATLVQPVGSPLSLECTVEGTSNPNLYWYRQAAGRGLQLLFYSVGIGQISSEVPQNLSASRPQDRQFILSSKKLLLSDSGFYLCAWSQSGRDTDTQYFGPGTRLTVL.

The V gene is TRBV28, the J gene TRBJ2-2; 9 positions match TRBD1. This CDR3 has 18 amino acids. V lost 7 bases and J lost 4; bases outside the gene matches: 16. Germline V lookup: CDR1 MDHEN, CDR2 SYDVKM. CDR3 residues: CASTSGGTGQGGTGELFF. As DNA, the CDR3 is TGTGCCAGCACCTCCGGAGGAACGGGACAGGGAGGCACCGGGGAGCTGTTTTTT.

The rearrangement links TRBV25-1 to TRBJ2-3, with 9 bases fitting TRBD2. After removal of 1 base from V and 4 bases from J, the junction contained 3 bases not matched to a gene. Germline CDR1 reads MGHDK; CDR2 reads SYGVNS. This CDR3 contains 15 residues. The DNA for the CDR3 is TGTGCCAGCAGTGAATCTAGCGGGGCAGCAGATACGCAGTATTTT. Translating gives CASSESSGAADTQYF.

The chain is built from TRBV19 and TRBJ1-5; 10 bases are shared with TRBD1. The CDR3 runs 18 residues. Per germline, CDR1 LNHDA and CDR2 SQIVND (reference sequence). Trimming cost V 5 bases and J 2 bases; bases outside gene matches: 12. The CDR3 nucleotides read TGTGCCAGTAGTGACCGGGACAGGGGTGGCCTGGGCAATCAGCCCCAGCATTTT. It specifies CASSDRDRGGLGNQPQHF.

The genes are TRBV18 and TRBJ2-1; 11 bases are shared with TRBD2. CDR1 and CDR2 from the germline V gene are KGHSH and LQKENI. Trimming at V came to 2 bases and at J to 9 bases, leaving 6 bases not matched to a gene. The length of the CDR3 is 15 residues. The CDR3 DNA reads TGTGCCAGCTCACCAGAACTAGCGGGAGAGGCTGAGCAGTTCTTC. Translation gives CASSPELAGEAEQFF.

CDR3 in DNA: TGTGCCACCTCCAGGGGGGATAATCAGCCCCAGCATTTT. Its translation: CATSRGDNQPQHF. The chain has TRBV22-1 and TRBJ1-5; the DNA was not used to check the table's D call, TRBD1. TRBV22-1 is a pseudogene segment. The CDR3 contains 13 residues.

CDR3 DNA sequence: TGTGCCAGCAGGAGCCCGGGACAGGGACAAGAGACCCAGTACTTC. It specifies CASRSPGQGQETQYF. The rearrangement links TRBV6-8 to TRBJ2-5; TRBD1 aligns across 9 bases. The V gene end was trimmed by 6 bases and the J gene end by 2 bases; junction bases not matched to a gene: 7. The CDR3 covers 15 residues. Germline CDR1 and CDR2: MNHGY and SAAAGT.